This TCR beta chain was identified in a study of control samples from healthy donors and cancer patients. CDR1 SGHVS and CDR2 FNYEAQ come from the germline V gene. CDR3 length equals 15 residues. J was trimmed by 1 base and V by 5 bases; bases with no gene match: 4. Data came from immunoSEQ multiplex PCR; TCRdb stores just in-frame clones and leaves some out. The sample holds tens of thousands of clones, approximately 94% seen once. The receptor was isolated from a man aged 55 to 69 in good health. The chain uses TRBV7-6 and TRBJ2-2, with 7 bases fitting TRBD1. Sequencing used blood. The CDR3 nucleotides read TGTGCCAGCAGCCTCGGACAGGAGAACACCGGGGAGCTGTTTTTT. This sequence encodes CASSLGQENTGELFF.